This T cell receptor (beta chain) was documented in a study of cytomegalovirus exposure and HLA in healthy donors (dated by TCRdb to 2017 to 2019). Study-wide context: An earlier analysis of approximately 640 of the donors reported approximately 290 Gb of sequence data and 100 million to 130 million unique TCR beta sequences from 150 million to 200 million T cells. An early release that covered about 600 HLA-typed donors contained around 300 gigabases of sequencing data and tens of millions of unique TCR sequences. Of the roughly 410 genotyped donors, roughly 76% were placed in the genetic ancestry cluster associated with self-reported Caucasian donors. The study aimed to test whether signatures of past pathogen exposure could be identified by cataloging public T cell receptors. The T cell repertoires of several hundred subjects were profiled by immunosequencing and related to cytomegalovirus serostatus. In addition to the first cohort of 666 subjects, a separate validation cohort of 120 different subjects was used. To predict cytomegalovirus infection status, the study combined high-throughput TCR immunosequencing, statistical association of individual TCRs with disease status, and machine learning. A later analysis re-examined previously published TCR beta repertoires from more than 650 donors and added high-resolution HLA genotyping to investigate patterns of TCR occurrence. Rather than using new phenotypic data, the later analysis identified candidate immune exposures from TCR beta sequences and from how often those sequences occurred across donors. To decide whether each TCR beta V gene segment behaved as functional or pseudogenic, an earlier analysis of nearly 600 of the donors relied on high-throughput TCR beta sequencing. Donor age, sex, ethnicity and CMV serostatus were compiled alongside the repertoire data. Genome-wide SNP genotypes for about 60% of the 666 donors were used in a later genetic analysis, which treated that subset as a discovery cohort. All discovery cohort repertoires had been generated using a single sequencing platform. HLA typing covered class I and class II loci at four-digit resolution. The number of typed donors differed by locus: roughly 620-640 for A, B, C, DRB1 and DQB1; approximately 530 for DQA1; approximately 600 for DPA1; and 450 to 480 for DPB1. Roughly five DR-DQ haplotypes were handled as single units for association and clustering because linkage in the cohort was strong. Among 300 to 450 genotyped donors of the cohort, an average of approximately 230,000 unique TCR beta nucleotide sequences were sequenced per donor, about a sixth of them non-productive. Overall results and qualifications from the work: A later analysis found that most CMV-associated TCR beta chains appeared HLA-restricted, with HLA associations seemingly driven largely by CMV exposure. The authors suggested that the approach could potentially be generalized to other disease states and immunological phenotypes. In the study, around 150 TCR beta chains were listed as associated with cytomegalovirus. In a later analysis, HLA-associated TCR beta chains showed more clonal expansion and lower generation probabilities than non-associated chains that were equally common. Because HLA typing was missing for some donors at each locus, association tests included only the typed subset. Most TCR sequences were observed very rarely across donors, whereas some public TCRs were present in many individuals. For the cohort, immune exposure information was limited to CMV serostatus. Compared with the approximately 710-donor mean, donors in an Asian-associated ancestry cluster had fewer N-insertions in productive TCRs, according to a later genetic analysis. The sequencing pipeline was judged likely to have produced a cluster of highly shared sequence variants as a technical artifact. The classifier was reported to diagnose cytomegalovirus status with high specificity and sensitivity in both the original and validation cohorts. A further reported finding was that TCR beta sequences accurately predicted the HLA-A and HLA-B alleles for most subjects in the first cohort. Approximately 16 rarely observed V segments, including chromosome 9 orphons, were excluded from the earlier analysis of some 590 of the donors because counts were too low. In a later analysis, TCR association rates were found to vary across HLA loci, with the most associated TCRs seen for DRB1 alleles and the fewest for HLA-C alleles. The cohort was sequenced for TCR beta chains only, and without alpha or paired-chain data the features that could be detected were limited. At a false discovery rate of 0.05, a later analysis linked about 17,000 TCR beta sequences to specific HLA alleles. Some IMGT-functional V segments, including TRBV6-2 and TRBV6-3, could not be distinguished by the 87-base-pair reads and were therefore excluded. In a later genetic analysis, a missense DCLRE1C variant was associated with V-gene and J-gene trimming of TCR beta chains, and the association was replicated in an independent cohort. Several of the top co-occurrence clusters appeared to be linked to parvovirus B19, influenza, CMV and Epstein-Barr virus, according to a later analysis. Sequencing depth was assumed to be roughly uniform across donors in the presence/absence analyses, though that assumption may not hold. An earlier analysis of 587 of the donors showed that most TCR beta V segments appeared in productive rearrangements either about 90% or about 30% of the time, which broadly matched IMGT annotations. In vitro tests confirmed that a few of the cytomegalovirus-associated TCR beta chains recognize cytomegalovirus antigens. Linkage disequilibrium might explain the correlated functional status among segregating V segments, but an unknown experimental factor could not be excluded. Assigning TCR associations to individual alleles was difficult when HLA alleles, especially DR and DQ, strongly co-occurred.

Receptor amplification or capture employed the immunoSEQ multiplex PCR assay. For the multiplex PCR, a mixture combining 60 forward primers for TCR Vbeta segments and 13 reverse primers for TCR Jbeta segments was used. The CDR3 region of rearranged TCR beta genes was amplified from genomic DNA by a multiplex PCR assay. On the Illumina HiSeq System, the amplified TCR beta libraries were sequenced as 87-base-pair reads. On the authors' methods: A later analysis counted approximately 84 million unique TCR beta chains across the 550 to 750 repertoires, and 10 million to 11 million of these chains were shared by at least two donors. Raw reads were error-corrected and collapsed into unique sequences by a nearest-neighbor algorithm in which closely related sequences were merged to remove PCR and sequencing errors. Alignment of CDR3 sequences to IMGT reference sequences was used to assign V, D and J gene segments. For a sequence to be retained, a match of at least six nucleotides was required to both a V gene segment and a J gene segment. A rearrangement was called productive if the CDR3 had no stop codons and remained in frame with V and J, and every other rearrangement was called non-productive. Following IMGT convention, CDR3 was defined as the stretch from the second conserved V-encoded cysteine to the conserved J-encoded phenylalanine. Sequences without an unambiguous match to a single V gene segment were excluded from the earlier analysis of about 600 of the donors. In an earlier analysis of roughly 500 of the donors, V segments were called functional above 56.7% productive rearrangements and were called segregating when the between-donor standard deviation exceeded 5%. A statistical classification framework was built to diagnose cytomegalovirus status from the catalog of TCR beta chain sequences. V and J gene assignment, in a later analysis, came from comparing TCR nucleotide sequences with IMGT/GENE-DB human TR gene sequences. Using the TCRdist pipeline, a later analysis assigned CDR3 sequences along with most-parsimonious VDJ recombination scenarios. In a later analysis, every TCR beta chain was defined by the combination of its CDR3 amino acid sequence and its V-gene family, and reads without a unique V-gene family were dropped. To address suspected cross-contamination and a sequencing artifact, a later analysis removed roughly 640 highly shared, low-generation-probability nucleotide sequences. A later analysis calculated a clonal expansion index for each public chain from normalized within-repertoire ranks of inferred template counts. In a later analysis, generation probabilities were computed using a VDJ recombination model fitted to out-of-frame rearrangements, and the results were checked against IGoR. In a later analysis, TCR-TCR, TCR-HLA and TCR-CMV co-occurrence was scored with hypergeometric tests, and a repertoire-size bias correction was applied to TCR pairs. False discovery rates were estimated in a later analysis by permuting HLA or CMV assignments 20 times. In a later analysis, co-occurring TCRs were grouped using DBSCAN, and TCRdist sequence similarity was added for clustering within HLA-allele-positive subsets. Repertoires with fewer than 30,000 or more than 120,000 public chains, plus five repertoires with anomalous nucleotide sharing, were excluded from co-occurrence clustering. The table was pulled from immuneACCESS by TCRdb, which kept in-frame rearrangements only. Such tables lose some clones; where checked, under half of the loss comes from unresolved V genes, and the rest has no known cause. V, J and clone size were drawn from that table, and D and trimming were deduced from the DNA. This sample has tens of thousands of clones in its table, and under 80% of those were observed once. Roughly 15% of the sample goes to the ten largest clones.

The CDR3 runs 13 residues from the cysteine to the phenylalanine. Only the CDR3 DNA stays, 39 bases, in frame from base 1. CDR1 LNHDA and CDR2 SQIVND were looked up in the germline V gene (reference sequence). A distance of 13 bases separates the germline ends of V and J, which lose 4 bases and 6 bases respectively. Of note for this clone: Its cognate antigen has yet to be identified. Base qualities were left out, and no much larger clone turns up one base away.

The cohort consisted of approximately 690 healthy bone marrow donors. At the time of sampling, all cohort members were nominally healthy, though unrecorded immune exposures were likely present. The donor was CMV seropositive and belonged to the group of 250 to 350 seropositive cohort members. A peripheral blood sample was collected from each donor, and TCR beta sequencing was performed on peripheral blood mononuclear cells. The Qiagen DNeasy Blood Extraction Kit was used to extract genomic DNA from the blood cell samples. The sequenced sample was PBMCs. This chain is built from TRBV19 and TRBJ2-7, with the D gene uncertain. The sequence derives from a male donor in good health and CMV-seropositive. Here is the DNA: TGTGCCAGTAGTACGGCCCCCCGAGGCGAGCAGTACTTC. Its protein product is CASSTAPRGEQYF.